Following are 26 T cell receptor beta chains from one sample sequenced in a study of technical replicates of blood from several donors. The protocol was immunoSEQ multiplex PCR, while the TCRdb copy is restricted to in-frame clones and leaves out a portion. The sample records about 58,000 clones, about nine tenths being singletons. Sequenced input: PBMCs. Receptor source: a human donor in good health. Some clones in this sample may be carry-over from other donors' samples.

The chain has TRBV5-4 and TRBJ2-3; maybe TRBD2 (6 bases). The V end lost 3 bases, the J end lost 1 base, and 12 bases lay between the germline ends. CDR1 is SGHNT, CDR2 YYREEE, per germline (reference sequence). CDR3 length: 15 residues. The CDR3 protein is CASSSGLIRTDTQYF. The CDR3 DNA reads as TGTGCCAGCAGCTCTGGACTAATACGCACAGATACGCAGTATTTT. The full variable domain, with the rest looked up from reference TRBV5-4 and TRBJ2-3, is ETGVTQSPTHLIKTRGQQVTLRCSSQSGHNTVSWYQQALGQGPQFIFQYYREEENGRGNFPPRFSGLQFPNYSSELNVNALELDDSALYLCASSSGLIRTDTQYFGPGTRLTVL.

The rearrangement uses TRBV5-8 and TRBJ1-2, with unresolved D. Trimming cost V 3 bases and J 6 bases, with 9 bases left between them. Looked up from germline, CDR1 is SGHTS and CDR2 is YDEGEE. The CDR3 loop spans 12 amino acids. CDR3 residues: CASSSRVHGYTF. CDR3 DNA: TGTGCCAGCAGCTCGAGGGTTCATGGCTACACCTTC. Combining the CDR3 with reference TRBV5-8 and TRBJ1-2 gives the whole variable domain EAGVTQSPTHLIKTRGQQATLRCSPISGHTSVYWYQQALGLGLQFLLWYDEGEERNRGNFPPRFSGRQFPNYSSELNVNALELEDSALYLCASSSRVHGYTFGSGTRLTVV.

This chain uses TRBV5-6 with TRBJ1-6; D might be TRBD1 (6 bases). Looked up from germline, CDR1 is SGHDT and CDR2 is YYEEEE. V shed 0 bases and J shed 5 bases, with 6 bases lying between them. This CDR3 has 14 amino acids. The CDR3 DNA sequence: TGTGCCAGCAGCTTGGGACAGGATAATTCACCCCTCCACTTT. Translation: CASSLGQDNSPLHF.

This chain connects TRBV7-6 to TRBJ2-5; TRBD2 matches at 8 bases. Germline V lookup: CDR1 SGHVS, CDR2 FNYEAQ. Unmatched junction bases numbered 12, after V lost 5 bases and J lost 7 bases. This CDR3 region has 15 residues. DNA of the CDR3: TGTGCCAGCAGCCCCCCTAGCGGGCAATTCATGACCCAGTACTTC. Encoded protein: CASSPPSGQFMTQYF.

V gene TRBV13 combines with J gene TRBJ1-2; no clear D. V was pared by 7 bases and J by 8 bases, with 20 bases between. The CDR3 is made up of 14 amino acids. Germline lookup yields CDR1 PRHDT and CDR2 FYEKMQ (reference sequence). CDR3 residues: CASIISQRSVGYTF. As DNA, the CDR3 is TGTGCCAGCATCATATCACAACGTTCCGTAGGCTACACCTTC.

V is TRBV12-5 and J is TRBJ1-1; D not resolved. CDR3 length equals 13 residues. Trimming stripped 5 bases from V and 6 bases from J, with 13 bases between. The germline V gene encodes CDR1 LGHNT and CDR2 FRNRAP. CDR3 loop: CASGPSRSAEAFF. The DNA for the CDR3 is TGTGCTAGTGGTCCTTCGAGGTCGGCTGAAGCTTTCTTT.

The chain uses TRBV18 and TRBJ2-7, with 14 bases identical to TRBD2. The CDR3 runs 18 residues. CDR1 is KGHSH, CDR2 LQKENI, per germline. V shed 3 bases, J shed 4 bases, and the junction held 11 bases outside the gene matches. In DNA, the CDR3 is TGTGCCAGCTCACCGAGGCTGGGACTAGCGGGGGTCGCTTACGAGCAGTACTTC. Protein sequence: CASSPRLGLAGVAYEQYF.

The rearrangement uses TRBV5-4 and TRBJ2-7; the D gene is possibly TRBD1 (5 bases). CDR1 SGHNT and CDR2 YYREEE come from the germline V gene (reference sequence). V was cut by 0 bases and J by 5 bases, with 15 bases left in between. The CDR3 covers 15 residues. In DNA, the CDR3 is TGTGCCAGCAGCTTGGGTGGGGCAAGGCAAGACGAGCAGTACTTC. Protein product: CASSLGGARQDEQYF.

The chain couples TRBV7-3 to TRBJ2-6; D remains ambiguous. The ends were cut back, 5 bases at V and 3 bases at J, with 5 bases in the middle. Germline assignment: CDR1 SGHTA and CDR2 FQGTGA. This CDR3 spans 13 amino acids. This CDR3 reads CASSPSGANVLTF. CDR3 DNA: TGTGCCAGCAGCCCCAGTGGGGCCAACGTCCTGACTTTC.

V gene TRBV29-1 combines with J gene TRBJ2-5; possible D gene TRBD2, 6 bases. V was trimmed by 7 bases and J by 7 bases, leaving 16 bases between them. The CDR3 covers 12 residues. From germline, CDR1 is SQVTM and CDR2 ANQGSEA. The CDR3 DNA is TGCAGCGAGGAGGGACTCAGCGGGACCCAGTACTTC. Its protein product is CSEEGLSGTQYF.

The CDR3 DNA reads TGTGCCAGCAGCTTACGGTTCACAGATACGCAGTATTTT. It encodes CASSLRFTDTQYF. This chain links TRBV11-3 with TRBJ2-3; D is unclear. CDR3 length equals 13 residues. Trimming removed 2 bases at V and 2 bases at J, with 5 bases between. Germline CDR1 SGHNT, CDR2 YENEEA.

CDR3 DNA: TGCGCCAGCAGCCACTCCTCCCCGGGTCCGTCTGGCTACACCTTC. Amino acid sequence: CASSHSSPGPSGYTF. This chain uses TRBV4-3 with TRBJ1-2; no firm D call. CDR3 size: 15 residues. CDR1 is LGHNA and CDR2 is YSLEER in the germline V gene. The ends were cut back, 3 bases at V and 7 bases at J, with 18 bases in the middle.

The chain has TRBV15 and TRBJ1-4, with D possibly TRBD1 on 6 matching bases. Looked up from germline, CDR1 is LNHNV and CDR2 is YYDKDF (reference sequence). The CDR3 is 14 residues long. V lost 0 bases and J lost 5, with 7 bases in between. CDR3 protein: CATSRDQGNEKLFF. The CDR3, as DNA: TGTGCCACCAGCAGAGACCAGGGGAATGAAAAACTGTTTTTT.

In DNA, the CDR3 is TGTGCCAGCAGCCAAGGGGATAGCTCCTACAATGAGCAGTTCTTC. It yields the protein CASSQGDSSYNEQFF. This sequence joins TRBV6-6 and TRBJ2-1; D is possibly TRBD1 (5 bases). This CDR3 comprises 15 residues. CDR1 and CDR2 from the germline V gene are MNHNY and SVGAGI (reference sequence). The germline V and J ends were trimmed by 6 bases and 0 bases, with 12 bases remaining between them.

CDR3 DNA: TGTGCCAGCAGCAACAGGGAAATTTATGGCTACACCTTC. Translated: CASSNREIYGYTF. J is TRBJ1-2 and V is TRBV7-6; D is possibly TRBD1 (6 bases). V was cut by 5 bases and J by 5 bases, with 12 bases left in between. CDR1 is SGHVS, CDR2 FNYEAQ, per germline. There are 13 residues in the CDR3.

This clone is a singleton in its sample. CDR3 region: CASSPTGLAGAHEQFF. DNA of the CDR3: TGTGCCAGCAGCCCGACTGGACTAGCGGGGGCTCACGAGCAGTTCTTC. The V call is TRBV9, the J call TRBJ2-1; TRBD2 agrees at 13 bases. The CDR3 is 16 residues long. Per germline, CDR1 SGDLS and CDR2 YYNGEE. The V and J ends lost 4 bases and 10 bases, in that order; junction bases with no gene match: 11.

The chain employs TRBV10-2 and TRBJ1-1; the D gene is possibly TRBD1 (6 bases). Deletions cut 0 bases from V and 4 bases from J, with 9 bases between. This CDR3 contains 14 residues. The germline CDR1 and CDR2 sequences are WSHSY and SAAADI. CDR3 loop: CASSESRGFTEAFF. CDR3 DNA: TGCGCCAGCAGTGAGTCGAGGGGGTTCACTGAAGCTTTCTTT.

In nucleotides, the CDR3 is TGTGCCAGCAGCGTAGCCCGCGCCGGGGATGAGCAGTTCTTC. It encodes CASSVARAGDEQFF. This chain joins TRBV9 and TRBJ2-1; D perhaps matches TRBD2 (5 bases). The CDR3 is 14 amino acids. The germline V and J ends were trimmed by 0 bases and 8 bases, with 12 bases remaining between them. Germline lookup yields CDR1 SGDLS and CDR2 YYNGEE. The complete variable domain, with remaining parts taken from reference TRBV9 and TRBJ2-1, reads DSGVTQTPKHLITATGQRVTLRCSPRSGDLSVYWYQQSLDQGLQFLIQYYNGEERAKGNILERFSAQQFPDLHSELNLSSLELGDSALYFCASSVARAGDEQFFGPGTRLTVL.

CDR3 coding DNA: TGTGCCAGCAGCCCCCGCGGAGGGTCCTACGAGCAGTACTTC. This encodes CASSPRGGSYEQYF. The J gene is TRBJ2-5, the V gene TRBV13, with D possibly matching TRBD2 (6 bases). Matching the DNA end better, TRBJ2-7 makes the J call doubtful. Germline V gene data show CDR1 as PRHDT and CDR2 as FYEKMQ (reference sequence). This CDR3 region has 14 residues.

The chain has TRBV25-1 and TRBJ2-5; 8 bases fit TRBD2. Trimming took 6 bases from V and 5 from J; bases not matched to a gene: 11. Germline assignment: CDR1 MGHDK and CDR2 SYGVNS. The CDR3 covers 15 residues. CDR3 nucleotides: TGTGCCAGCAGCCGGGGGGGGCGGTTCGCGGAGACCCAGTACTTC. It encodes CASSRGGRFAETQYF.

The gene calls are TRBV5-1 and TRBJ1-1; D uncertain. V was pared by 1 base and J by 7 bases, with 14 bases between. The germline CDR1 and CDR2 sequences are SGHRS and YFSETQ. This CDR3 region has 14 residues. CDR3 DNA: TGCGCCAGCAGCTTGAGTGAGAGGGTCCATGAAGCTTTCTTT. This codes for CASSLSERVHEAFF.

The genes are TRBV7-9 and TRBJ1-2, with 12 nucleotides matching TRBD1. The CDR3 loop spans 14 amino acids. Germline loops: CDR1 SEHNR, CDR2 FQNEAQ (reference sequence). V lost 5 bases, J lost 7 bases, and 5 bases stayed unmatched. CDR3 in DNA: TGTGCCAGCAGCCGGGGACAGGGGGCTGGTGGCTACACCTTC. Its translation: CASSRGQGAGGYTF.

The chain uses TRBV5-1 and TRBJ2-7; 8 nucleotides align to TRBD2. CDR1 SGHRS and CDR2 YFSETQ come from the germline V gene. This CDR3 has 14 residues. V dropped 4 bases and J dropped 3; count of bases not matched to a gene: 6. The DNA of the CDR3 is TGCGCCAGCAGCCCGGGGGGGCTGATCTACGAGCAGTACTTC. It translates to CASSPGGLIYEQYF.

This sequence joins TRBV4-1 and TRBJ1-3, with D hard to call. The CDR3 covers 16 residues. Germline V gene sequence: CDR1 MGHRA, CDR2 YSYEKL. Deletions cut 0 bases from V and 0 bases from J, with 9 bases between. In nucleotides, the CDR3 is TGCGCCAGCAGCCAAGAAAAAACTGGCTCTGGAAACACCATATATTTT. This sequence encodes CASSQEKTGSGNTIYF.

The chain links TRBV7-9 to TRBJ1-2, with unresolved D. CDR3 length: 13 amino acids. Germline loops: CDR1 SEHNR, CDR2 FQNEAQ (reference sequence). V shed 7 bases and J shed 4 bases, with 13 bases lying between them. CDR3 sequence reads: CASTKTDSYGYTF. The DNA of the CDR3 is TGTGCCAGCACCAAGACGGACTCCTATGGCTACACCTTC. The full variable domain, rest sourced from reference TRBV7-9 and TRBJ1-2, is DTGVSQNPRHKITKRGQNVTFRCDPISEHNRLYWYRQTLGQGPEFLTYFQNEAQLEKSRLLSDRFSAERPKGSFSTLEIQRTEQGDSAMYLCASTKTDSYGYTFGSGTRLTVV.

V and J are TRBV7-9 and TRBJ2-7; 8 positions agree with TRBD1. J lost 4 bases, V lost 3 bases, and 5 bases had no gene match. This CDR3 region has 14 residues. The germline V gene encodes CDR1 SEHNR and CDR2 FQNEAQ (reference sequence). CDR3 bases: TGTGCCAGCAGCTTCGCGGACAGGGAATACGAGCAGTACTTC. This codes for CASSFADREYEQYF.